One sample yielded the 18 T cell receptor beta chains listed below, sequenced in a study of T cell changes during pregnancy in multiple sclerosis. Repertoires were generated with immunoSEQ multiplex PCR, while TCRdb's copy carries only in-frame clones and drops some. Found here are 50,000 or so clones, 92% of them singletons; the top ten hold about 0.6%. The sequencing used CD4+ T cells from peripheral blood mononuclear cells, collected after pregnancy. The origin of the receptors is a female donor with multiple sclerosis, enrolled in a pregnancy study.

The genes are TRBV6-5 and TRBJ1-4, with D perhaps TRBD1 (6 bases). With 0 bases removed from V and 10 bases from J, the gap between germline ends came to 18 bases. The germline V gene has CDR1 MNHEY and CDR2 SVGAGI. The CDR3 length is 16 residues. CDR3 amino acids: CASSYSQYRVIGKLFF. Here the CDR3 DNA reads TGTGCCAGCAGTTACTCGCAGTACAGGGTAATTGGAAAACTGTTTTTT.

The V call is TRBV6-1, the J call TRBJ2-7; D is unclear. The length of the CDR3 is 11 residues. CDR1 is MNHNS and CDR2 is SASEGT in the germline V gene. Between the trimmed V and J ends, which lost 7 bases and 2 bases, there was a span of 6 bases. The chain's CDR3 is CASTEPYEQYF. DNA for the CDR3: TGTGCCAGCACAGAACCCTACGAGCAGTACTTC.

The CDR3 DNA reads TGTGCCAGCAGCTCCGCTTCAGGGTTCTATACCTACGAGCAGTACTTC. Its translation is CASSSASGFYTYEQYF. This chain links TRBV11-2 with TRBJ2-7; a possible D gene is TRBD1 (5 bases). The germline CDR1 and CDR2 sequences are SGHAT and FQNNGV. CDR3 length: 16 residues. V was shortened by 4 bases and J by 2 bases, with 18 bases between the two germline ends.

The chain links TRBV7-9 to TRBJ2-2, with TRBD2 matching 10 bases. V shed 6 bases, J shed 4 bases, and the junction held 11 bases outside the gene matches. There are 17 residues in the CDR3. In germline, CDR1 is SEHNR, CDR2 FQNEAQ (reference sequence). The CDR3 region has the DNA TGTGCCAGCAGTTCAAGCGGGAGGGCCGTCAGCACCGGGGAGCTGTTTTTT. Its protein product is CASSSSGRAVSTGELFF.

The chain joins TRBV9 to TRBJ2-1; weak D call: TRBD2 (6 bases). Germline values: CDR1 SGDLS, CDR2 YYNGEE. The CDR3 has 18 amino acids. V was shortened by 6 bases and J by 0 bases, with 22 bases between the two germline ends. In nucleotides, the CDR3 is TGTGCCAGCACCCATGACGTGGTGGGACTGAGCTCCTACAATGAGCAGTTCTTC. It codes for CASTHDVVGLSSYNEQFF. Filled out from reference TRBV9 and TRBJ2-1, the complete variable domain reads DSGVTQTPKHLITATGQRVTLRCSPRSGDLSVYWYQQSLDQGLQFLIQYYNGEERAKGNILERFSAQQFPDLHSELNLSSLELGDSALYFCASTHDVVGLSSYNEQFFGPGTRLTVL.

The rearrangement uses TRBV6-4 and TRBJ1-2; D unclear. Between the trimmed V and J ends, which lost 2 bases and 6 bases, there was a span of 16 bases. Germline V CDR1 and CDR2: MRHNA, SNTAGT. The CDR3 length is 15 residues. The CDR3 sequence is CASSDQSKDWDGYTF. In DNA, the CDR3 is TGTGCCAGCAGTGACCAGTCGAAGGACTGGGATGGCTACACCTTC.

This sequence joins TRBV9 and TRBJ2-3, with 7 bases matching TRBD2. This CDR3 comprises 16 residues. V dropped 2 bases and J dropped 8; count of bases not matched to a gene: 14. The V gene's germline CDR1 is SGDLS and CDR2 YYNGEE. For the CDR3, the DNA is TGTGCCAGCAGCGTGCTCGCGCGGGAGATTAGAGGTACGCAGTATTTT. Translation: CASSVLAREIRGTQYF.

The chain recombines TRBV14 with TRBJ2-1; D gene uncertain. V was shortened by 2 bases and J by 8 bases, with 4 bases between the two germline ends. CDR1 and CDR2 (germline): SGHDN, FVKESK. This CDR3 is 11 amino acids long. In nucleotides, the CDR3 is TGTGCCAGCAGCCAACTCCATGAGCAGTTCTTC. Its protein is CASSQLHEQFF.

J is TRBJ2-1 and V is TRBV14, with 10 bases matching TRBD2. Germline V gives CDR1 SGHDN, CDR2 FVKESK. Germline trimming cut 6 bases from V and 2 bases from J; bases unmatched to any gene: 16. The CDR3 is 19 amino acids. CDR3 protein: CASSLNRFLAGGTYNEQFF. In DNA form, the CDR3 reads TGTGCCAGCAGTCTTAACAGGTTCTTAGCGGGAGGTACCTACAATGAGCAGTTCTTC. Full variable domain (outside the CDR3, taken from reference TRBV14 and TRBJ2-1): EAGVTQFPSHSVIEKGQTVTLRCDPISGHDNLYWYRRVMGKEIKFLLHFVKESKQDESGMPNNRFLAERTGGTYSTLKVQPAELEDSGVYFCASSLNRFLAGGTYNEQFFGPGTRLTVL.

CDR3 sequence (DNA): TGTGCCAGCAGCTTAGGGACACGAGATAGCAATCAGCCCCAGCATTTT. As protein: CASSLGTRDSNQPQHF. V usage is TRBV7-6 and J usage is TRBJ1-5; the D gene is possibly TRBD1 (5 bases). V dropped 1 base and J dropped 0 bases, with 10 bases sitting between them. This CDR3 has 16 residues. Germline V lookup: CDR1 SGHVS, CDR2 FNYEAQ.

CDR3 coding DNA: TGTGCCAGCAGCCAAGATAGGGGGACCCCCCAGTACTTC. It specifies CASSQDRGTPQYF. The J gene is TRBJ2-5, the V gene TRBV14, with D tentatively TRBD1 (6 bases). There are 13 residues in the CDR3. The germline V and J ends were trimmed by 0 bases and 9 bases, with 11 bases remaining between them. Looked up from germline, CDR1 is SGHDN and CDR2 is FVKESK.

The chain recombines TRBV5-4 with TRBJ1-4; 8 bases map to TRBD1. Germline lookup yields CDR1 SGHNT and CDR2 YYREEE (reference sequence). The CDR3 extends over 15 amino acids. With 0 bases clipped from V and 5 bases from J, the junction kept 3 bases outside the gene matches. CDR3 protein: CASSLDRGDNEKLFF. As DNA, the CDR3 is TGTGCCAGCAGCTTGGACAGGGGGGACAATGAAAAACTGTTTTTT.

V is TRBV5-1 and J is TRBJ2-3; 11 nucleotides match TRBD2. Germline CDR1 is SGHRS and CDR2 is YFSETQ. The length of the CDR3 is 15 residues. V shed 2 bases, J shed 5 bases, and the junction held 4 bases outside the gene matches. Here the CDR3 reads CASSLLAGVGDTQYF. The CDR3, as DNA: TGCGCCAGCAGCTTACTAGCGGGAGTAGGAGATACGCAGTATTTT.

This chain joins TRBV7-2 and TRBJ2-7; TRBD1 aligns across 7 bases. The CDR3 is 14 amino acids. J was trimmed by 3 bases and V by 6 bases; bases with no gene match: 8. CDR1 SGHTA and CDR2 FQGNSA come from the germline V gene. The CDR3 DNA is TGTGCCAGCAGTCCGGACAGGCCGAGCTACGAGCAGTACTTC. This encodes CASSPDRPSYEQYF.

The V gene is TRBV7-3, the J gene TRBJ2-1; TRBD2 matches at 8 bases. CDR1 and CDR2 (germline): SGHTA, FQGTGA. V trimming: 5 bases; J trimming: 3 bases; junction bases outside the gene matches: 6. The CDR3 has 15 amino acids. DNA for the CDR3: TGTGCCAGCAGCCCACTAGCGGAGCGCTACAATGAGCAGTTCTTC. Protein sequence: CASSPLAERYNEQFF.

The chain employs TRBV14 and TRBJ1-4; a possible D gene is TRBD1 (6 bases). V lost 6 bases to trimming and J lost 8 bases, with 22 bases between them. Germline values: CDR1 SGHDN, CDR2 FVKESK. This CDR3 has 16 amino acids. The CDR3 DNA is TGTGCCAGCAGTCCTGTGGGAGGGGCAGGGGTCGAAAAACTGTTTTTT. Amino acid sequence: CASSPVGGAGVEKLFF.

This clone has more than one count but fewer than ten. This chain links TRBV29-1 with TRBJ2-7; 12 bases fit TRBD2. Germline trimming cut 5 bases from V and 6 bases from J; bases unmatched to any gene: 11. Per germline, CDR1 SQVTM and CDR2 ANQGSEA. This CDR3 spans 15 amino acids. CDR3 in amino acids: CSVSQTSGRIGEQYF. CDR3 bases: TGCAGCGTTTCACAGACTAGCGGGAGAATTGGCGAGCAGTACTTC.

The chain is built from TRBV7-9 and TRBJ2-3; no clear D gene. The CDR3 totals 15 residues. The germline gives CDR1 SEHNR, CDR2 FQNEAQ (reference sequence). V lost 4 bases, J lost 3 bases, and 14 bases lay in between. The CDR3 DNA is TGTGCCAGCAGCTCAGAGGTCCAGACGACAGATACGCAGTATTTT. It encodes CASSSEVQTTDTQYF.